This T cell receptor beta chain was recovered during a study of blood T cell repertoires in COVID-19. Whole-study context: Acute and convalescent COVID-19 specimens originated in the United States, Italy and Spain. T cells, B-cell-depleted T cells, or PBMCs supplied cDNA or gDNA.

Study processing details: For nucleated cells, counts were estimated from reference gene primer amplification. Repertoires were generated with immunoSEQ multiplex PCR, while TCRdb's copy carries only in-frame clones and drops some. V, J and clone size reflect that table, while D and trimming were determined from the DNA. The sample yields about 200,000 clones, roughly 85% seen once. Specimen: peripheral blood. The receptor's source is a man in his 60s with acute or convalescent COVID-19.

CDR3 sequence: CASSQVYQRETYNEQFF. The CDR3 DNA follows: TGTGCCAGCAGCCAAGTGTATCAGCGGGAGACCTACAATGAGCAGTTCTTC. The chain employs TRBV3-1 (or the pseudogene TRBV3-2) and TRBJ2-1, with 8 bases matching TRBD2. V shed 1 base, J shed 2 bases, and the junction held 7 bases outside the gene matches. The germline V gene encodes CDR1 LGHDT and CDR2 YNNKEL (reference sequence). This CDR3 is built from 17 residues.